This T cell receptor beta chain was observed in a study of T cell responses to AZD1222 COVID-19 vaccine. This table comes from immunoSEQ multiplex PCR, and its TCRdb copy is limited to in-frame clones, with some not included. The table records 100,000 to 130,000 clones, just over 90% of them present only once. The germline V gene has CDR1 MGHRA and CDR2 YSYEKL. V lost 4 bases to trimming and J lost 1 base, with 19 bases between them. This CDR3 is 17 amino acids long. The sample was peripheral blood, taken 28 days after the second AZD1222 dose. This TCR was sampled from an adult who received the AZD1222 COVID-19 vaccine. V usage is TRBV4-1 and J usage is TRBJ2-5, with no clear D. CDR3 bases: TGCGCCAGCAGCCCTAAGAGGAAGGATGACATCCAAGAGACCCAGTACTTC. It specifies CASSPKRKDDIQETQYF.